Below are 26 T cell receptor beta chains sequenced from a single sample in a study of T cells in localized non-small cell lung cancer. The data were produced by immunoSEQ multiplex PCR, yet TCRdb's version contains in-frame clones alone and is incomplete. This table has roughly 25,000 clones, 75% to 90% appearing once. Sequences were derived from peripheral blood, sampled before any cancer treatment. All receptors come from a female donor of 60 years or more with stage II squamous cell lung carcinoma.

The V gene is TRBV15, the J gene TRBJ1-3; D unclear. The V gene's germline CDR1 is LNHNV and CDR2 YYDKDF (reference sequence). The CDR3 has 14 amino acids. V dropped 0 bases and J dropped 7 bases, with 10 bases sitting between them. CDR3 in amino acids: CATSREPTANTIYF. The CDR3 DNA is TGTGCCACCAGCAGAGAACCTACGGCGAACACCATATATTTT.

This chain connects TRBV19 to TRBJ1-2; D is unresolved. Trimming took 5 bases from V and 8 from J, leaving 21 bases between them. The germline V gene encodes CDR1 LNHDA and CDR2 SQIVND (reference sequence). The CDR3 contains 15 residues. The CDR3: CASSQIRTDSGGYTF. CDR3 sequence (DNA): TGTGCCAGTAGTCAAATACGGACGGACTCAGGCGGCTACACCTTC.

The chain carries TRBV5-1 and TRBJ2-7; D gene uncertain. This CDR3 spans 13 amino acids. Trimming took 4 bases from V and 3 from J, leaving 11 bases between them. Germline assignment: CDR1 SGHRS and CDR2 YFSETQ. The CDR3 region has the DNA TGCGCCAGCAGCCACGGACGGTACTACGAGCAGTACTTC. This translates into CASSHGRYYEQYF.

The CDR3 here is CASSQDRGNEQFF. The CDR3 DNA is TGTGCCAGCAGCCAGGACAGGGGGAATGAGCAGTTCTTC. The chain carries TRBV14 and TRBJ2-1; 10 bases are shared with TRBD1. The germline V gene has CDR1 SGHDN and CDR2 FVKESK. V shed 3 bases, J shed 7 bases, and the junction held 0 bases outside the gene matches. This CDR3 contains 13 residues.

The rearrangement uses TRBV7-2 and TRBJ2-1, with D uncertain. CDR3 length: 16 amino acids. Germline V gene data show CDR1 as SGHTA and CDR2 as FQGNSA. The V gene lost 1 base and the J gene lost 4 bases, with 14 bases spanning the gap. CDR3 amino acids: CASSLVLRVSYNEQFF. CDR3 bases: TGTGCCAGCAGCTTAGTACTCCGGGTTTCGTACAATGAGCAGTTCTTC. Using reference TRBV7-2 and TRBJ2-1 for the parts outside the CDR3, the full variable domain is GAGVSQSPSNKVTEKGKDVELRCDPISGHTALYWYRQSLGQGLEFLIYFQGNSAPDKSGLPSDRFSAERTGGSVSTLTIQRTQQEDSAVYLCASSLVLRVSYNEQFFGPGTRLTVL.

CDR3 residues: CASSLLTSGGTGELFF. CDR3 DNA sequence: TGCGCCAGCAGCTTGTTAACTAGCGGGGGGACCGGGGAGCTGTTTTTT. The J gene is TRBJ2-2, the V gene TRBV5-1, with TRBD2 matching over 12 bases. The trim removed 1 base at V and 5 bases at J, leaving 3 bases unmatched. The CDR3 sequence is 16 residues long. CDR1 and CDR2 (germline): SGHRS, YFSETQ.

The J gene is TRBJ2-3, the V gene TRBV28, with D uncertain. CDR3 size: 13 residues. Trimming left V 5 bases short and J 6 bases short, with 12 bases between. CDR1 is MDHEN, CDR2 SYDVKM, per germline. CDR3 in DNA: TGTGCCAGCAGTCCCCCCCGAGACGATACGCAGTATTTT. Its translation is CASSPPRDDTQYF.

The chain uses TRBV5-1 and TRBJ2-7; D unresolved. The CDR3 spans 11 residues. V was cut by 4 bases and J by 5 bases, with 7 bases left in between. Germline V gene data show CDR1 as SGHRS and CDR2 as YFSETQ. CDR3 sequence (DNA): TGCGCCAGCAGCCCAGAGGACGAGCAGTACTTC. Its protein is CASSPEDEQYF.

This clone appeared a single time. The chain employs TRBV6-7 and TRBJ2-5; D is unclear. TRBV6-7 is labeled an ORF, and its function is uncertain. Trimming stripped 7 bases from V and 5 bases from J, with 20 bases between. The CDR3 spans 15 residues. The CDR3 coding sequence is TGTGCCAGCACCGATGGGGTAGCACGAGAGGAGACCCAGTACTTC. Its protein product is CASTDGVAREETQYF.

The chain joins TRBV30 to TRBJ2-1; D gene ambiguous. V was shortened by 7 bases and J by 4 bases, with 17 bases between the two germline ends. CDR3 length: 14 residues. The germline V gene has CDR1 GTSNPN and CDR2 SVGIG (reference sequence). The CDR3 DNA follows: TGTGCCTCCCGGAGCCTCGGGTTATACAATGAGCAGTTCTTC. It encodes CASRSLGLYNEQFF.

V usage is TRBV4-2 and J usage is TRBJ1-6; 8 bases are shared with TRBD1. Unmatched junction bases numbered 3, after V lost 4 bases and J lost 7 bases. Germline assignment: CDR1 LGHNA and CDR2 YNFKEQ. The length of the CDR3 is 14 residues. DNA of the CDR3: TGTGCCAGCAGCCTGGACAGGGTCAATTCACCCCTCCACTTT. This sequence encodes CASSLDRVNSPLHF.

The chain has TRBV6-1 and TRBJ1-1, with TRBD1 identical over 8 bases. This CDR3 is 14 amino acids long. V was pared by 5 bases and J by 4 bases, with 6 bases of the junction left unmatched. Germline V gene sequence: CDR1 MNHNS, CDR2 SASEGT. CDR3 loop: CASSLGTGGTEAFF. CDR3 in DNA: TGTGCCAGCAGTTTAGGGACAGGAGGCACTGAAGCTTTCTTT.

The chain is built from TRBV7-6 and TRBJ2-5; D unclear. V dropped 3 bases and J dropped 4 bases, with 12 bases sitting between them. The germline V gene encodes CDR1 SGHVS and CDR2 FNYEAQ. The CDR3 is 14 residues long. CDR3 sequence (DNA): TGTGCCAGCAGCTTGGAGATCATTTCAGAGACCCAGTACTTC. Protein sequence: CASSLEIISETQYF.

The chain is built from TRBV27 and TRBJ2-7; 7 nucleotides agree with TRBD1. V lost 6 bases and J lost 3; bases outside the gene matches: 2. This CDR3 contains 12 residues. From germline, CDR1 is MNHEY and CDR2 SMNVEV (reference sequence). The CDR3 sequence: CASRGQYYEQYF. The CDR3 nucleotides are TGTGCCAGCAGGGGACAGTACTACGAGCAGTACTTC.

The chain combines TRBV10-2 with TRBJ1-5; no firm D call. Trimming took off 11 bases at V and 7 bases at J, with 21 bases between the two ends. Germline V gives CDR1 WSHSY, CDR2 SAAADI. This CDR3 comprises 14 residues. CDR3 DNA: TGCGCCGCATCAAGGGCAGGAGACGGCCAGCCCCAGCATTTT. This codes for CAASRAGDGQPQHF.

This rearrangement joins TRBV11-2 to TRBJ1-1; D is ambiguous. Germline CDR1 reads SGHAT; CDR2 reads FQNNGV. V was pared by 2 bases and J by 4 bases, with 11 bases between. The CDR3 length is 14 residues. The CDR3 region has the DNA TGTGCCAGCAGCTTATCACTATTTACCACTGAAGCTTTCTTT. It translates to CASSLSLFTTEAFF.

The CDR3 nucleotides are TGTGCCAGCAGTACCCGCGGGACAGGGGGAAATCAGCCCCAGCATTTT. Translated: CASSTRGTGGNQPQHF. V is TRBV27 and J is TRBJ1-5, with TRBD1 identical over 11 bases. CDR3 length equals 16 residues. After removal of 5 bases from V and 4 bases from J, the junction contained 7 bases not matched to a gene. From germline, CDR1 is MNHEY and CDR2 SMNVEV (reference sequence).

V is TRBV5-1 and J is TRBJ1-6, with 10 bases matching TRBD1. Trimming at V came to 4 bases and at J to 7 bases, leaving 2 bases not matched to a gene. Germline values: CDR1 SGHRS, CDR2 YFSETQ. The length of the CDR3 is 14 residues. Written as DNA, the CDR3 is TGCGCCAGCAGCGCGGACAGGGGGAATTCACCCCTCCACTTT. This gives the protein CASSADRGNSPLHF.

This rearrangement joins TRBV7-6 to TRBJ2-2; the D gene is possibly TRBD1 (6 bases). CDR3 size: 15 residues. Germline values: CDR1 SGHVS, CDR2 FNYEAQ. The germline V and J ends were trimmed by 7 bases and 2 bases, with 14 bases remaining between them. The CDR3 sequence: CASTLGTSNTGELFF. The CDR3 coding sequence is TGTGCCAGCACTCTGGGGACATCAAACACCGGGGAGCTGTTTTTT.

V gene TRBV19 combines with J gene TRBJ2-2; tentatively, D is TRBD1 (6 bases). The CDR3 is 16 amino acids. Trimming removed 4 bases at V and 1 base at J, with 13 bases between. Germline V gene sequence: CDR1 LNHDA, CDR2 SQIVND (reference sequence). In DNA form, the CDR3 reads TGTGCCAGTAGTACCTCCGGGACATTGAACACCGGGGAGCTGTTTTTT. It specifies CASSTSGTLNTGELFF.

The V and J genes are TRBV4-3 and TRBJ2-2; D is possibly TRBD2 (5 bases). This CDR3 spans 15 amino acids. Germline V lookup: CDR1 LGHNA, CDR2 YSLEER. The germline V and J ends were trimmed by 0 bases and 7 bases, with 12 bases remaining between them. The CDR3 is CASSQDVFGGGELFF. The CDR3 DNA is TGCGCCAGCAGCCAAGATGTGTTCGGAGGCGGGGAGCTGTTTTTT.

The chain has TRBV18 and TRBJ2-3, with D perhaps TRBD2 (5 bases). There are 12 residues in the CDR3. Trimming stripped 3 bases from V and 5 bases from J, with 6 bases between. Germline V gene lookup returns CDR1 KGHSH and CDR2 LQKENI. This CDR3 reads CASSPRGDTQYF. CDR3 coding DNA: TGTGCCAGCTCACCCCGGGGAGATACGCAGTATTTT.

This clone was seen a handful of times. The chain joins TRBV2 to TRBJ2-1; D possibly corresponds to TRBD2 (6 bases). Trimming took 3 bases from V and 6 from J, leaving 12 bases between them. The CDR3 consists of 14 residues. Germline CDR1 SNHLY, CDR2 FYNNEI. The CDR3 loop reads CASSDGSSRNEQFF. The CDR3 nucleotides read TGTGCCAGCAGTGACGGGAGTAGTCGCAATGAGCAGTTCTTC.

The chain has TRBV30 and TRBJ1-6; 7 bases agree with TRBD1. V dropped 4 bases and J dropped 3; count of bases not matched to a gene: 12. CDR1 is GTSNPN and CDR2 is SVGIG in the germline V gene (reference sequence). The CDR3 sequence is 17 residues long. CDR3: CAWTSGAGGFYNSPLHF. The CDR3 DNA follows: TGTGCCTGGACCTCAGGGGCAGGGGGTTTCTATAATTCACCCCTCCACTTT.

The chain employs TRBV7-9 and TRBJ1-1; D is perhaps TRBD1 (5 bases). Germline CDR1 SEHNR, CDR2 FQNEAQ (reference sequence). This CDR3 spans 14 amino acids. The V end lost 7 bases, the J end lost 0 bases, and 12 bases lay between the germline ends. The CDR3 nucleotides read TGTGCCAGCACAAGGGGAGAAATGAACACTGAAGCTTTCTTT. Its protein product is CASTRGEMNTEAFF. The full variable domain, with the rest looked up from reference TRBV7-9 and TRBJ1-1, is DTGVSQNPRHKITKRGQNVTFRCDPISEHNRLYWYRQTLGQGPEFLTYFQNEAQLEKSRLLSDRFSAERPKGSFSTLEIQRTEQGDSAMYLCASTRGEMNTEAFFGQGTRLTVV.

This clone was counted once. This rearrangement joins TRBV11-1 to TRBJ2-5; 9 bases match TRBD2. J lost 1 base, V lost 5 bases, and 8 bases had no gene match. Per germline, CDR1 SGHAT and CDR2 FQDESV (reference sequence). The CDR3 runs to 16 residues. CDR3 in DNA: TGTGCCAGCAGCCCGGGACTAGCCACAGTCCAAGAGACCCAGTACTTC. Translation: CASSPGLATVQETQYF.